This entry concerns a single TCR beta chain. There are a few counts of this clonotype. Its antigen remains unidentified. Per-base qualities were not stored, and no clone one base away is much larger. The data belong to a study of T cells in Graves' hyperthyroidism and ophthalmopathy (dated by TCRdb to about 2019). Looking at the study overall: Peripheral blood was sampled at the time of initial diagnosis, prior to any treatment. The study also compared thyroid tissue and blood T-cell repertoires from several Graves' hyperthyroidism patients. After blood sampling, hyperthyroidism patients were treated with methimazole at a starting dose of 30 mg daily, and ophthalmopathy patients were treated with high-dose intravenous methylprednisolone. The paper reports TCR Vbeta CDR3 sequencing of approximately 140 peripheral blood samples: some 44 ophthalmopathy, fewer than 85 hyperthyroidism and 17 progressor patients. A discovery cohort of approximately 97 patients, about 44 with Graves' ophthalmopathy and approximately 60 with stable Graves' hyperthyroidism, was used to find distinguishing TCR V-J signatures. An independent validation cohort of around 19 hyperthyroidism patients and some 15 patients who later progressed to ophthalmopathy tested prospective prediction of ophthalmopathy. For training and testing, the 80 to 100 patients in the discovery cohort were randomly divided in a 7:3 ratio. Broader findings and caveats from the paper: Blood samples also contained most of the expanded thyroid clonotypes (frequency above 0.001), which suggests that blood repertoires may reflect thyroid immune responses. A model built on a 13 V-J signature distinguished ophthalmopathy from stable hyperthyroidism, reaching over 85% sensitivity and approximately 83% specificity in cross-validation and 80%/75% in testing. No statistical method was used to fix the sample size in advance, and group allocation was not hidden from the investigators. During validation, the model predicted progression to ophthalmopathy a median of about 6.3 months ahead of onset, with more than 55% sensitivity and 72.22% specificity.

TCR beta CDR3 regions were amplified from RNA transcripts. The TCR CDR3 was subjected to a first round of RT-PCR using the HTBI primer set and the Qiagen OneStep RT-PCR kit. Libraries were constructed in a second round of multiplex PCR, after which size selection and purification were performed. The libraries were sequenced on an Illumina HiSeq2000 using paired-end 100 bp reads. The authors' pipeline ran thus. Raw data were processed with SOAPnuke, discarding reads with adapters, uncalled bases, mean Phred below 15, or no exact constant-primer or identifier match. High-quality paired reads were merged with COPE v1.2.5, and unique nucleotide sequences were defined as clonotypes. MiTCR v1.1 was used to align the clonotypes against IMGT TRBV, TRBD and TRBJ reference segments. Analysis was restricted to V-J combinations with a frequency above 0.0001, which covered about 99% of repertoires. The TCS score was defined as F50 (clonal expansion) divided by E x V (chaos), with BLOSUM62-based TCRdist calculated between CDR3 peptides within each V-J. Welch's t-statistics and random forest reduced 514 V-J features to 10 to 15, which were used in a naive Bayes classifier (R e1071). TCRdb reran the public reads through fastp at Q25 and MiXCR, keeping productive beta chains. Merged by CDR3 protein, the rows form single entries marked with the most common genes and DNA. The authors' filters were not applied to this entry. The sample yields some 500,000 distinct CDR3 sequences; about 15% were counted once. The ten largest clones represent over 25% of the sample.

Ophthalmopathy patients had moderately to severely active disease, with a Clinical Activity Score of 3 or more, a NOSPECS grade of 4 or more, and a disease duration of less than 3 months. Patients with uncontrolled infections, other autoimmune diseases, pregnancy or lactation were excluded. Clinical symptoms, serum thyroxine and TRAb, thyroid ultrasound, and orbital computed tomography formed the basis for the diagnoses. Ficoll-Paque density gradient centrifugation was used to isolate PBMCs from 9.5 to 10 ml of fresh peripheral blood. Total RNA was extracted using Trizol reagent, and RNA quality was assessed on an Agilent 2100 Bioanalyzer. Reading from cysteine to phenylalanine, the CDR3 counts 13 amino acids. The retained sequence is limited to the CDR3, 39 bases, with the frame set at the first base. V is trimmed back by 7 bases and J by 5 bases, and the junction contains 7 bases that no gene match accounts for. CDR1 and CDR2, per the germline V gene, are SGHTS and YDEGEE.

This chain is built from TRBV5-8 and TRBJ2-3; 7 bases in between match TRBD1. Sequences were obtained from blood. The source of this sequence is a woman aged 25 to 39 with Graves' ophthalmopathy. The encoded CDR3 is CASATQGQDTQYF. The nucleotides read TGTGCCAGCGCCACACAGGGGCAAGATACGCAGTATTTT.